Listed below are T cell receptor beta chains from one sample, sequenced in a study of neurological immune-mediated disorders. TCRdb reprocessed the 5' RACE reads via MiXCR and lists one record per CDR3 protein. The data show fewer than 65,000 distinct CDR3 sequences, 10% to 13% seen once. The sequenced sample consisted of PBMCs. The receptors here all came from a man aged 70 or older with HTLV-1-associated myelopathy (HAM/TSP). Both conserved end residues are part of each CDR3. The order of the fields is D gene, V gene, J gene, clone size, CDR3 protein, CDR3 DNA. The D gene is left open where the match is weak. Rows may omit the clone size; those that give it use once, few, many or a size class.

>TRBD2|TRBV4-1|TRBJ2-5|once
CASSHGAGGLQETQYF
TGCGCCAGCAGCCATGGGGCGGGAGGTTTACAAGAGACCCAGTACTTC
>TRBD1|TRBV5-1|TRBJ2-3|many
CASSHGDRGADTQYF
TGCGCCAGCAGCCACGGGGACAGAGGCGCAGATACGCAGTATTTT
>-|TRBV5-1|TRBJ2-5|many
CASSSSRPQETQYF
TGCGCCAGCAGCTCTTCCAGGCCCCAAGAGACCCAGTACTTC
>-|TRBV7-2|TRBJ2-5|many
CASRIAQETQYF
TGTGCCAGCAGAATAGCCCAAGAGACCCAGTACTTC
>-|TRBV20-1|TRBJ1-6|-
CSARSRAGSSYNSPLHF
TGCAGTGCTAGATCCCGGGCCGGGAGCTCCTATAATTCACCCCTCCACTTT
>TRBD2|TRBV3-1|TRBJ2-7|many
CASSRFSGRRATYEQYF
TGTGCCAGCAGCCGTTTCAGCGGGAGAAGGGCCACCTACGAGCAGTACTTC
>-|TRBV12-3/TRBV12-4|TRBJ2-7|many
CASSFQASHYEQYF
TGTGCCAGCAGTTTTCAAGCTTCCCACTACGAGCAGTACTTC
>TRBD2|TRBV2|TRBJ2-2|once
CASRLGLAVNTGELFF
TGTGCCAGCAGATTAGGACTAGCGGTAAACACCGGGGAGCTGTTTTTT
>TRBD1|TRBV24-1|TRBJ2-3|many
CATSQGARRADTQYF
TGTGCCACCAGCCAGGGGGCGCGGAGGGCCGATACGCAGTATTTT
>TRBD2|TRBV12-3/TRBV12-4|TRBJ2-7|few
CASSYGLAGVYEQYF
TGTGCCAGCAGTTATGGCCTAGCGGGGGTCTACGAGCAGTACTTC
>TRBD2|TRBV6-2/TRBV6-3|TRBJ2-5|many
CASTPSGTNGETQYF
TGTGCCAGCACCCCTAGCGGGACCAACGGGGAGACCCAGTACTTC
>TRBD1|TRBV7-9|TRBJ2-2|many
CASSRGQVAGELFF
TGTGCCAGCAGCAGGGGGCAGGTAGCCGGGGAGCTGTTTTTT
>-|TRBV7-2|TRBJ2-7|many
CASSLDTGWGYEQYF
TGTGCCAGCAGCTTAGATACAGGGTGGGGCTACGAGCAGTACTTC
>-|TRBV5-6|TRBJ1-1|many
CASSPRRLNTEAFF
TGTGCCAGCAGCCCGAGACGGCTGAACACTGAAGCTTTCTTT
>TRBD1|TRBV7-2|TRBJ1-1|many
CASTPWDRGLYTEAFF
TGTGCCAGCACACCTTGGGACAGGGGGCTTTACACTGAAGCTTTCTTT
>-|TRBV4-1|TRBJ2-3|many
CASSQDPRGSRGDTQYF
TGCGCCAGCAGCCAAGACCCCCGCGGGTCAAGGGGCGATACGCAGTATTTT